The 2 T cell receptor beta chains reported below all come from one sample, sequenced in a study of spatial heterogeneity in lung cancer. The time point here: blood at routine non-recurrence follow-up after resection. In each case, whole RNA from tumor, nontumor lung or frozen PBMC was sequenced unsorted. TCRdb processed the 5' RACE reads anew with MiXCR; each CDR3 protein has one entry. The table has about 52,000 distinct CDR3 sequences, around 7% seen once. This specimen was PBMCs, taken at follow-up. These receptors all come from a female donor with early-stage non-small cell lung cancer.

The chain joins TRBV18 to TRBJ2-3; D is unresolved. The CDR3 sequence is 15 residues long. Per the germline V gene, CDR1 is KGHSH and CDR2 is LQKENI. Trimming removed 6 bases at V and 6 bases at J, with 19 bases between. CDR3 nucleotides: TGTGCCAGCTCTCCCCCAACCTCAGGACGCGATACGCAGTATTTT. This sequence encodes CASSPPTSGRDTQYF.

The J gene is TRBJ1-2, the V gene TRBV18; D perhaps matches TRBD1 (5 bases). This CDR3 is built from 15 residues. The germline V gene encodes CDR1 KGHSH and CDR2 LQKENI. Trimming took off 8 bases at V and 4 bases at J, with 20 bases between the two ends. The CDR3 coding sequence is TGTGCCAGCACGGTGGGGAATCAGGGATCCTATGGCTACACCTTC. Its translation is CASTVGNQGSYGYTF.